This record looks at one TCR beta chain sequence and its context. As yet, its antigen is unknown. The sample belongs to a study of T cell responses to AZD1222 COVID-19 vaccine. Study results and limitations: Clonal diversity may have been underestimated, and the donors were mostly white British, with more females than males.

Germline V gene lookup returns CDR1 ENHRY and CDR2 SYGVKD. Trimming took off 7 bases at V and 1 base at J, with 11 bases between the two ends. This CDR3 spans 14 amino acids. The repertoire was sequenced with immunoSEQ multiplex PCR; TCRdb's copy has only in-frame clones and lacks some. This table holds 130,000 to 150,000 clones, about 89% found once. This specimen was peripheral blood, taken on day 0 of MenACWY control vaccination. The genes are TRBV10-3 and TRBJ1-5; tentatively, D is TRBD1 (5 bases). The receptor's source is an adult in good health. In nucleotides, the CDR3 is TGTGCCATCAACGGCGGGGGAAGCAATCAGCCCCAGCATTTT. This encodes CAINGGGSNQPQHF.